The present TCR beta chain was sequenced within a study of T cell changes during pregnancy in multiple sclerosis. Generated by immunoSEQ multiplex PCR, the TCRdb table keeps only in-frame clones and is missing some. The sample holds some 40,000 clones, less than 95% seen once. The receptor was isolated from a female donor with multiple sclerosis, enrolled in a pregnancy study. The sample in question was CD4+ T cells from peripheral blood mononuclear cells, obtained in the second trimester of pregnancy.

The CDR3 bases are TGTGCCAGCAGCCTAGGATCTTCTGGGGCCAACGTCCTGACTTTC. Its translation: CASSLGSSGANVLTF. V and J are TRBV5-4 and TRBJ2-6; no clear D gene. CDR1 SGHNT and CDR2 YYREEE come from the germline V gene (reference sequence). The CDR3 totals 15 residues. Trimming pared 4 bases from V and 1 base from J, leaving 9 bases between.